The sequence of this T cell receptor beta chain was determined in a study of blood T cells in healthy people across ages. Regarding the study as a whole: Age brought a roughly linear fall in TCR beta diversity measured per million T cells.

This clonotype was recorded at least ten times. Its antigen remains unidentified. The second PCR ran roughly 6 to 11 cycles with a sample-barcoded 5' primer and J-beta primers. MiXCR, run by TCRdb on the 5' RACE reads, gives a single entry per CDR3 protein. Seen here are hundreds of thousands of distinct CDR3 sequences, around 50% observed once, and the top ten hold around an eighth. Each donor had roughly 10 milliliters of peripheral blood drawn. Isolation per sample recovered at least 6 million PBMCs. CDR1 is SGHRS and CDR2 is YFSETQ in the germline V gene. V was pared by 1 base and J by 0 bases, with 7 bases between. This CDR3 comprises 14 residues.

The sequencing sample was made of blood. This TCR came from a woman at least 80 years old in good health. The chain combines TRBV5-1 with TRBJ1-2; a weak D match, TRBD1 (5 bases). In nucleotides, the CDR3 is TGCGCCAGCAGCTTGATGGGGGCTAACTATGGCTACACCTTC. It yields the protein CASSLMGANYGYTF.